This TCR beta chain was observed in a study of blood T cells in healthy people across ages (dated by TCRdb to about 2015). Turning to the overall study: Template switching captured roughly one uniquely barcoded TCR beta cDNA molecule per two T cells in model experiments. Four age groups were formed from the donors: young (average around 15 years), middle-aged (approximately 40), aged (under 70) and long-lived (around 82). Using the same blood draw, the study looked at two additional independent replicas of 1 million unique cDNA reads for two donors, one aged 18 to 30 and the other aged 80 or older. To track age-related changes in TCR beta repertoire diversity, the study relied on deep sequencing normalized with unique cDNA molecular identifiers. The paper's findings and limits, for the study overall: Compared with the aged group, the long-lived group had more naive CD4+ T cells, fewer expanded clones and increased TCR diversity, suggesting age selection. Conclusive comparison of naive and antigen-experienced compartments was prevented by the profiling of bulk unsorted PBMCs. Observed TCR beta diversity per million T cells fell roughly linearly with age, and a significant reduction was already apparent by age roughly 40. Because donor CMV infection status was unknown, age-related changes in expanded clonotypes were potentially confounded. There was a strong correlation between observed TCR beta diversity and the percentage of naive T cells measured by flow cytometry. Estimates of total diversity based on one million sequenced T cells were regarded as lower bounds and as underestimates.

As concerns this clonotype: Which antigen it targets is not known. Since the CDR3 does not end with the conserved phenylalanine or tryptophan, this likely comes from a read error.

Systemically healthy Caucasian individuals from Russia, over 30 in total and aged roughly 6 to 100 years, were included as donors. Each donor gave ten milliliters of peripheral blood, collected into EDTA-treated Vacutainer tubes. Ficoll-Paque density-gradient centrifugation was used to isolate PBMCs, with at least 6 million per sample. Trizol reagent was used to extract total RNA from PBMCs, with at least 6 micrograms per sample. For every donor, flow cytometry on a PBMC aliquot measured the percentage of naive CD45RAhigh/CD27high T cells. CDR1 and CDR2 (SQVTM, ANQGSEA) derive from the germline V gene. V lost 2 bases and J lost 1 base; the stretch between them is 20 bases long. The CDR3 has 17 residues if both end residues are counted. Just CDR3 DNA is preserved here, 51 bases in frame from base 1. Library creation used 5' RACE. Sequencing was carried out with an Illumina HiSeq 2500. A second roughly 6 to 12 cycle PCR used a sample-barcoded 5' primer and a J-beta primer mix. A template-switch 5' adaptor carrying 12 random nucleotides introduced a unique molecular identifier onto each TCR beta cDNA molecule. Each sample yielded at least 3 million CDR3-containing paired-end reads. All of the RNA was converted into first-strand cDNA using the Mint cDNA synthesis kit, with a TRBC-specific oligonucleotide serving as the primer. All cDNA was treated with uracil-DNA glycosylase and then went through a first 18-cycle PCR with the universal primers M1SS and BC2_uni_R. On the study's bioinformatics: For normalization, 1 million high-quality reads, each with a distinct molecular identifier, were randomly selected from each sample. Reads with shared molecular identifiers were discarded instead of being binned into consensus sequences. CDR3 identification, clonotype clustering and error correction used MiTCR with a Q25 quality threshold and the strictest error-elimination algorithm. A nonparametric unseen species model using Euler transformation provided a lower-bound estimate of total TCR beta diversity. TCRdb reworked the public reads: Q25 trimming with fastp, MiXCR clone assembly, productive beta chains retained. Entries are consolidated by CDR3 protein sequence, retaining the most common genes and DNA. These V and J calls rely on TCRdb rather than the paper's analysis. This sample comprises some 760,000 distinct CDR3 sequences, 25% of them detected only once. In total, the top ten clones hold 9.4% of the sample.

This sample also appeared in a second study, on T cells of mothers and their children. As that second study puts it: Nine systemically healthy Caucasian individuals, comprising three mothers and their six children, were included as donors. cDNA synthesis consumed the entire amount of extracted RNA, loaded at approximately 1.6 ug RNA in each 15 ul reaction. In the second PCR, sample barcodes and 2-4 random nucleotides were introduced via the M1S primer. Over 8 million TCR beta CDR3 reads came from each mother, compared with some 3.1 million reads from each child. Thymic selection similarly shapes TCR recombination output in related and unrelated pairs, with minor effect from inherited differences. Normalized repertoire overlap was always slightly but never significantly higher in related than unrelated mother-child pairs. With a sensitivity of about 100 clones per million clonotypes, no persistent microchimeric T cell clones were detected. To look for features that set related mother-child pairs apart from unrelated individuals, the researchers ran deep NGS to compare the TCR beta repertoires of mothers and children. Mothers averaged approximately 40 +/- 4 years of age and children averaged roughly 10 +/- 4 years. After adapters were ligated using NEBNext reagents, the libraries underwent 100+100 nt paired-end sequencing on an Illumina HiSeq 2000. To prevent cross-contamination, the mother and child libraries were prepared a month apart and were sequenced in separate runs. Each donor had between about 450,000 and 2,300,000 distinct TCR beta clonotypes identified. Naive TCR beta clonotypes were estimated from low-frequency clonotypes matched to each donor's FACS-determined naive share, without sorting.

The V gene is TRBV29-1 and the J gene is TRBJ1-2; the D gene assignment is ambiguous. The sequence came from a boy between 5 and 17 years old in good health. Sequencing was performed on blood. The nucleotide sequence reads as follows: TGCAGCGTTGAACTTGGCGCCCCAAGCCCATTTAACTATGGCTACACCCTC. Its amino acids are CSVELGAPSPFNYGYTL.